The entry below gives a single T cell receptor (beta chain) sequence along with its context. This sample was included in a study of T cells after somatic rescue of genetic block. The assay was immunoSEQ multiplex PCR, and TCRdb's table has in-frame clones only and misses some. The sample has some 70,000 clones; roughly 93% are singletons. In germline, CDR1 is SGHRS, CDR2 YFSETQ. There are 13 residues in the CDR3. Trimming took 4 bases from V and 3 from J; bases not matched to a gene: 3. The specimen sequenced was peripheral blood mononuclear cells (PBMCs). The receptor was derived from a man aged 25 to 45. The chain uses TRBV5-1 and TRBJ2-7; 8 bases align to TRBD1. CDR3 in amino acids: CASSNGQGYEQYF. In DNA, the CDR3 is TGCGCCAGCAGCAACGGACAGGGCTACGAGCAGTACTTC.